Presented here are 17 T cell receptor beta chains from one specimen sequenced in a study of Graves' ophthalmopathy and Graves' hyperthyroidism. Scientists amplified the TCR beta CDR3 regions from RNA transcripts. RT-PCR in the first round used HTBI primers; a second-round multiplex PCR followed. TCRdb used MiXCR to reprocess the multiplex PCR reads, holding one entry per CDR3 protein. The table lists approximately 210,000 distinct CDR3 sequences, 25% to 30% of them singletons. The sample taken for sequencing was peripheral blood. The receptors here all came from a man between 45 and 60 years old with Graves' ophthalmopathy.

This clonotype came up many times. The V call is TRBV9, the J call TRBJ2-7; D assignment may be TRBD1 or TRBD2 (5 bases each). Trimming pared 3 bases from V and 2 bases from J, leaving 12 bases between. The CDR3 extends over 14 amino acids. The germline V gene encodes CDR1 SGDLS and CDR2 YYNGEE. CDR3 region: CASSAGADPYEQYF. CDR3 DNA sequence: TGTGCCAGCAGCGCCGGGGCAGATCCCTACGAGCAGTACTTC.

The sample holds many counts of this clonotype. J is TRBJ1-2 and V is TRBV19, with D unclear. Trimming stripped 6 bases from V and 5 bases from J, with 13 bases between. The germline V gene has CDR1 LNHDA and CDR2 SQIVND (reference sequence). CDR3 size: 13 residues. The CDR3, as DNA: TGTGCCAGTAGCCCCGACGGAGGGTATGGCTACACCTTC. Its translation is CASSPDGGYGYTF.

This clonotype occurred many times. The rearrangement links TRBV4-2 to TRBJ1-6; D gene ambiguous. This CDR3 spans 13 amino acids. Germline CDR1 is LGHNA and CDR2 is YNFKEQ. Trimming took off 2 bases at V and 7 bases at J, with 6 bases between the two ends. In nucleotides, the CDR3 is TGTGCCAGCAGCCAACTGGGAAATTCACCCCTCCACTTT. Protein product: CASSQLGNSPLHF.

This clonotype has a handful of counts. The gene calls are TRBV6-1 and TRBJ2-7; 10 nucleotides agree with TRBD2. The V gene end was trimmed by 6 bases and the J gene end by 2 bases; junction bases not matched to a gene: 4. Germline loops: CDR1 MNHNS, CDR2 SASEGT. The CDR3 extends over 14 amino acids. Written as DNA, the CDR3 is TGTGCCAGCAGACCCGGGACTAGCGCCTACGAGCAGTACTTC. This sequence encodes CASRPGTSAYEQYF.

The chain uses TRBV12-3 or TRBV12-4 and TRBJ1-1; D is possibly TRBD1 (6 bases). V lost 3 bases to trimming and J lost 4 bases, with 12 bases between them. This CDR3 is 14 amino acids long. CDR3 sequence: CASSFGGLSTEAFF. The CDR3 DNA is TGTGCCAGCAGTTTTGGGGGCTTGAGCACTGAAGCTTTCTTT.

The chain's CDR3 is CASSLDTGQGEQYF. CDR3 nucleotide sequence: TGCGCCAGCAGCTTGGATACAGGGCAGGGCGAGCAGTACTTC. The chain joins TRBV5-1 to TRBJ2-7; weak D call: TRBD1 (6 bases). Deletions cut 0 bases from V and 6 bases from J, with 13 bases between. CDR1 SGHRS and CDR2 YFSETQ come from the germline V gene. The CDR3 covers 14 residues. Full variable domain (outside the CDR3, taken from reference TRBV5-1 and TRBJ2-7): KAGVTQTPRYLIKTRGQQVTLSCSPISGHRSVSWYQQTPGQGLQFLFEYFSETQRNKGNFPGRFSGRQFSNSRSEMNVSTLELGDSALYLCASSLDTGQGEQYFGPGTRLTVT.

J is TRBJ1-5 and V is TRBV5-8; D gene ambiguous. The CDR3 is made up of 15 amino acids. In germline, CDR1 is SGHTS, CDR2 YDEGEE. The ends were cut back, 1 base at V and 6 bases at J, with 14 bases in the middle. The CDR3 DNA is TGTGCCAGCAGCTTGCCTCACGGCGCAGGTCAGCCCCAGCATTTT. This codes for CASSLPHGAGQPQHF.

This clonotype was counted at least ten times. This chain links TRBV20-1 with TRBJ1-1, with D possibly matching TRBD1 (5 bases). V lost 6 bases and J lost 2, with 13 bases in between. Germline V gene data show CDR1 as DFQATT and CDR2 as SNEGSKA (reference sequence). This CDR3 comprises 13 residues. Here the CDR3 DNA reads TGCAGTGCCCCCAGGGACGGTAACACTGAAGCTTTCTTT. Amino acid sequence: CSAPRDGNTEAFF.

Many counts were recorded for this clonotype. The chain recombines TRBV6-5 with TRBJ2-7; 14 bases align to TRBD2. V lost 4 bases, J lost 6 bases, and 5 bases stayed unmatched. The V gene's germline CDR1 is MNHEY and CDR2 SVGAGI. The CDR3 totals 15 residues. CDR3 sequence: CASSSGTSGRPEQYF. CDR3 in DNA: TGTGCCAGCAGTTCAGGGACTAGCGGGAGACCCGAGCAGTACTTC.

In this sample, this clonotype turned up many times. The rearrangement uses TRBV12-3 or TRBV12-4 and TRBJ1-1, with a tentative D call TRBD1 (6 bases). CDR3 length: 14 amino acids. Trimming took 6 bases from V and 5 from J, leaving 16 bases between them. As DNA, the CDR3 is TGTGCCAGCAGCCCACCGGGACAAAGTACTGAAGCTTTCTTT. This gives the protein CASSPPGQSTEAFF.

This chain connects TRBV7-8 to TRBJ1-6; D not resolved. The ends were cut back, 3 bases at V and 8 bases at J, with 11 bases in the middle. This CDR3 spans 14 amino acids. Germline V CDR1 and CDR2: SGHVS, FQNEAQ. This chain's CDR3 is CASSLDGDDSPLHF. The DNA of the CDR3 is TGTGCCAGCAGCTTGGACGGAGACGATTCACCCCTCCACTTT.

This clonotype was seen only a few times. This chain joins TRBV6-2 or TRBV6-3 and TRBJ2-7; TRBD1 is a possible D gene (5 bases). Germline V CDR1 and CDR2: MNHEY, SVGEGT. This CDR3 is built from 12 residues. V was trimmed by 8 bases and J by 6 bases, leaving 14 bases between them. The CDR3 loop is CASGQGIREQYF. CDR3 nucleotides: TGTGCCAGCGGGCAGGGTATACGCGAGCAGTACTTC.

This clonotype was seen at least ten times. The chain employs TRBV7-2 and TRBJ1-2, with D unresolved. Trimming took 5 bases from V and 0 from J, leaving 13 bases between them. CDR1 is SGHTA, CDR2 FQGNSA, per germline. This CDR3 is 15 amino acids long. This chain's CDR3 is CASSPHPFSNYGYTF. CDR3 sequence (DNA): TGTGCCAGCAGCCCGCACCCGTTTTCTAACTATGGCTACACCTTC.

There are many counts of this clonotype. The chain employs TRBV9 and TRBJ2-5; D may be TRBD2 (5 bases). This CDR3 spans 16 amino acids. Trimming took 0 bases from V and 5 from J, leaving 17 bases between them. In germline, CDR1 is SGDLS, CDR2 YYNGEE. The CDR3 loop is CASSVGSGGRGETQYF. DNA for the CDR3: TGTGCCAGCAGCGTAGGGTCAGGAGGTAGAGGGGAGACCCAGTACTTC.

This clonotype showed up many times. V is TRBV5-1 and J is TRBJ2-7; 8 nucleotides agree with TRBD2. The CDR3 loop spans 14 amino acids. Germline CDR1 is SGHRS and CDR2 is YFSETQ. Losses at the gene ends were 3 bases for V and 3 bases for J; bases not matched to a gene: 5. The CDR3 protein is CASSSGGGDYEQYF. The CDR3 coding sequence is TGCGCCAGCAGCTCGGGAGGGGGGGACTACGAGCAGTACTTC. The full variable domain, with the rest looked up from reference TRBV5-1 and TRBJ2-7, is KAGVTQTPRYLIKTRGQQVTLSCSPISGHRSVSWYQQTPGQGLQFLFEYFSETQRNKGNFPGRFSGRQFSNSRSEMNVSTLELGDSALYLCASSSGGGDYEQYFGPGTRLTVT.

This clonotype was observed a handful of times. CDR3 protein: CASSYSGGGEDEQYF. The CDR3, as DNA: TGTGCCAGCAGTTACTCTGGGGGGGGTGAGGACGAGCAGTACTTC. The chain recombines TRBV6-5 with TRBJ2-7; 7 bases agree with TRBD2. V shed 0 bases, J shed 5 bases, and the junction held 7 bases outside the gene matches. The CDR3 totals 15 residues. In germline, CDR1 is MNHEY, CDR2 SVGAGI.

This clonotype was detected ten times or more. The chain has TRBV5-1 and TRBJ2-7; 8 nucleotides align to TRBD1. This CDR3 has 16 amino acids. Germline V gives CDR1 SGHRS, CDR2 YFSETQ. The V segment lost 0 bases and the J segment 4 bases; nucleotides outside the gene matches: 9. The CDR3 DNA reads as TGCGCCAGCAGCTTGGGAGGGACAGGTCAGGCGTACGAGCAGTACTTC. Amino acids: CASSLGGTGQAYEQYF.